This TCR beta chain was documented in a study of T cell responses to AZD1222 COVID-19 vaccine. Clones were read by immunoSEQ multiplex PCR, and TCRdb kept only the in-frame ones, dropping some. The repertoire has approximately 270,000 clones, about 94% of them found once; the top ten carry roughly 0.6%. Study-wide findings and caveats: Along spike, vaccine-associated CD4 TCRs were found throughout, with dominance at 160-218 and 743-854. Two AZD1222 administrations were followed by greater Spike-specific TCR breadth and depth. Seropositive AZD1222 recipients at baseline numbered only 5 or 6.

Regarding this clone: Antigen specificity is unknown.

The TCR was taken from an adult who received the AZD1222 COVID-19 vaccine. The sequencing here drew on peripheral blood, taken 28 days after the second AZD1222 dose.

The CDR3 loop is CASSPGTGNSPLHF. The CDR3 bases are TGCGCCAGCAGCCCCGGGACAGGGAATTCACCCCTCCACTTT. The V gene is TRBV5-1, the J gene TRBJ1-6, with 9 bases lining up with TRBD1. The CDR3 has 14 residues. Germline CDR1 and CDR2: SGHRS and YFSETQ. Losses at the gene ends were 4 bases for V and 7 bases for J; bases not matched to a gene: 3.